This T cell receptor beta chain derives from a study of OX40 agonist ivuxolimab in advanced cancers. Overall study: Ivuxolimab, which patients received intravenously every 2 weeks, was dosed at 0.01 to 10 mg/kg. Head and neck, renal cell, melanoma or hepatocellular carcinoma were the cancers that dose-escalation patients had. Study-wide points: Expanded clones tended on average to be more numerous among CD8+ T cells than CD4+.

Clones were read by immunoSEQ multiplex PCR, and TCRdb kept only the in-frame ones, dropping some. The repertoire holds about 82,000 clones, with approximately 85% as singletons. Details on this clone: The antigen is not known.

The V and J ends lost 8 bases and 0 bases respectively, with 14 bases between them. This CDR3 is built from 15 residues. The V gene's germline CDR1 is MDHEN and CDR2 SYDVKM. The sample in question was CD4+ or CD8+ T cells sorted from blood, obtained in a trial of the OX40 agonist ivuxolimab. V gene TRBV28 combines with J gene TRBJ1-3; D possibly corresponds to TRBD1 (5 bases). This sequence originates from an adult with an advanced solid tumor such as melanoma, head and neck, liver or kidney cancer. The CDR3, as DNA: TGTGCCAGCGGGCTACAGGAGGTCTCTGGAAACACCATATATTTT. This codes for CASGLQEVSGNTIYF. The full variable domain, in which reference TRBV28 and TRBJ1-3 provide the parts outside the CDR3, is DVKVTQSSRYLVKRTGEKVFLECVQDMDHENMFWYRQDPGLGLRLIYFSYDVKMKEKGDIPEGYSVSREKKERFSLILESASTNQTSMYLCASGLQEVSGNTIYFGEGSWLTVV.